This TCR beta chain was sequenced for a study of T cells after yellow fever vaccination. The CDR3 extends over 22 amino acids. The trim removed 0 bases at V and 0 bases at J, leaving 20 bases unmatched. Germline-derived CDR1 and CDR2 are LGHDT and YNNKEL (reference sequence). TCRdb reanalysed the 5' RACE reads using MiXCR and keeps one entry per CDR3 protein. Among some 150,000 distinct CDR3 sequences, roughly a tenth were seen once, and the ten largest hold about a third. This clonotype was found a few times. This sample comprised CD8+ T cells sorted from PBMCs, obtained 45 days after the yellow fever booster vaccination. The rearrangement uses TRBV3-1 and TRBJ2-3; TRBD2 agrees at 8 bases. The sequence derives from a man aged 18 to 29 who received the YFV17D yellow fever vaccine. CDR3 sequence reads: CASSQDNRRASGPPESTDTQYF. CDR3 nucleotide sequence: TGTGCCAGCAGCCAAGATAATCGTCGGGCTAGCGGGCCACCTGAAAGCACAGATACGCAGTATTTT.